This T cell receptor (beta chain) came from a study of T cell responses to AZD1222 COVID-19 vaccine. Study observations and caveats: No repertoire was sampled before or during the peak T cell response, only after it. The sample set comprised mostly white British donors with more females, and clonal diversity was possibly underestimated. There were vaccine-associated CD4 TCRs across spike, dominant at 160-218 and 743-854. Compared with day 0, the breadth and depth of the Spike-specific TCR repertoire rose significantly after two doses of AZD1222.

Trimming took 0 bases from V and 7 from J, leaving 6 bases between them. Germline CDR1 SGHDN, CDR2 FVKESK. This CDR3 has 12 amino acids. A remark on this clone: Its matching antigen is unknown.

Profiled with immunoSEQ multiplex PCR; TCRdb holds only in-frame clones, not every one. The table includes 150,000 to 200,000 clones, 87% detected once. The receptor comes from an adult in good health. The source material was peripheral blood, sampled on day 0 of MenACWY control vaccination. This chain links TRBV14 with TRBJ1-1, with D unresolved. CDR3 protein: CASSQDTGEAFF. Here the CDR3 DNA reads TGTGCCAGCAGCCAAGACACGGGTGAAGCTTTCTTT.